The T cell receptor (beta chain) under discussion was sequenced for a study of CDR3 diversity in severe acne (dated by TCRdb to the late 2010s). Libraries were prepared through PCR. The reads were generated on an Illumina HiSeq 2000. TCRdb cleaned the public reads at Q25 with fastp, built clones with MiXCR and kept in-frame beta chains. Duplicate CDR3 protein sequences are folded into a single record with the most common DNA and genes. For this sample the table gives around 83,000 distinct CDR3 sequences, of which around 50% were detected only once. Clones ranked in the top ten supply around a tenth of the sample. In its sample, this clonotype was seen a few times. Its antigen remains unidentified. No base quality information exists; no much larger clone differs at one position. For this chain, trimming is 0 bases at the V end and 5 bases at the J end, and the number of junction bases without a gene match is 2. For CDR1 and CDR2, the germline V gene lists SGHRS and YFSETQ. Taken from cysteine to phenylalanine, the CDR3 has 14 residues. CDR3 DNA is the only sequence kept; it has 42 bases, read in frame from the first base.

The sequencing input was blood. This TCR was sampled from a male donor with severe acne vulgaris. Recombination linked TRBV5-1 to TRBJ2-7, with 10 junctional bases fitting TRBD2. The sequenced DNA: TGCGCCAGCAGCTTGGGTCTAGCGGGAGACGAGCAGTACTTC. Translated, this is CASSLGLAGDEQYF.